This TCR beta chain was retrieved from a study of Graves' ophthalmopathy and Graves' hyperthyroidism. V trimming: 5 bases; J trimming: 4 bases; junction bases outside the gene matches: 9. The CDR3 loop spans 15 amino acids. CDR1 and CDR2 (germline): SGHTA, FQGNSA. General study results and limits: Ophthalmopathy progression prediction by the model yielded a sensitivity of approximately 70% and a specificity of around 72%.

As to this clonotype: What it binds is unknown.

TCR beta CDR3 amplification used RNA transcripts. Second-round multiplex PCR came after first-round RT-PCR with HTBI primers. TCRdb used MiXCR to reprocess the multiplex PCR reads, holding one entry per CDR3 protein. The sample records tens of thousands of distinct CDR3 sequences, roughly 52% being singletons. This clonotype was obtained from an adult woman with stable Graves' hyperthyroidism. The chain is built from TRBV7-2 and TRBJ2-7; 9 nucleotides agree with TRBD2. Source material: peripheral blood. CDR3 nucleotides: TGTGCCAGCAGCCGAGGGGCTAGCGGGAAGTACGAGCAGTACTTC. Protein: CASSRGASGKYEQYF.